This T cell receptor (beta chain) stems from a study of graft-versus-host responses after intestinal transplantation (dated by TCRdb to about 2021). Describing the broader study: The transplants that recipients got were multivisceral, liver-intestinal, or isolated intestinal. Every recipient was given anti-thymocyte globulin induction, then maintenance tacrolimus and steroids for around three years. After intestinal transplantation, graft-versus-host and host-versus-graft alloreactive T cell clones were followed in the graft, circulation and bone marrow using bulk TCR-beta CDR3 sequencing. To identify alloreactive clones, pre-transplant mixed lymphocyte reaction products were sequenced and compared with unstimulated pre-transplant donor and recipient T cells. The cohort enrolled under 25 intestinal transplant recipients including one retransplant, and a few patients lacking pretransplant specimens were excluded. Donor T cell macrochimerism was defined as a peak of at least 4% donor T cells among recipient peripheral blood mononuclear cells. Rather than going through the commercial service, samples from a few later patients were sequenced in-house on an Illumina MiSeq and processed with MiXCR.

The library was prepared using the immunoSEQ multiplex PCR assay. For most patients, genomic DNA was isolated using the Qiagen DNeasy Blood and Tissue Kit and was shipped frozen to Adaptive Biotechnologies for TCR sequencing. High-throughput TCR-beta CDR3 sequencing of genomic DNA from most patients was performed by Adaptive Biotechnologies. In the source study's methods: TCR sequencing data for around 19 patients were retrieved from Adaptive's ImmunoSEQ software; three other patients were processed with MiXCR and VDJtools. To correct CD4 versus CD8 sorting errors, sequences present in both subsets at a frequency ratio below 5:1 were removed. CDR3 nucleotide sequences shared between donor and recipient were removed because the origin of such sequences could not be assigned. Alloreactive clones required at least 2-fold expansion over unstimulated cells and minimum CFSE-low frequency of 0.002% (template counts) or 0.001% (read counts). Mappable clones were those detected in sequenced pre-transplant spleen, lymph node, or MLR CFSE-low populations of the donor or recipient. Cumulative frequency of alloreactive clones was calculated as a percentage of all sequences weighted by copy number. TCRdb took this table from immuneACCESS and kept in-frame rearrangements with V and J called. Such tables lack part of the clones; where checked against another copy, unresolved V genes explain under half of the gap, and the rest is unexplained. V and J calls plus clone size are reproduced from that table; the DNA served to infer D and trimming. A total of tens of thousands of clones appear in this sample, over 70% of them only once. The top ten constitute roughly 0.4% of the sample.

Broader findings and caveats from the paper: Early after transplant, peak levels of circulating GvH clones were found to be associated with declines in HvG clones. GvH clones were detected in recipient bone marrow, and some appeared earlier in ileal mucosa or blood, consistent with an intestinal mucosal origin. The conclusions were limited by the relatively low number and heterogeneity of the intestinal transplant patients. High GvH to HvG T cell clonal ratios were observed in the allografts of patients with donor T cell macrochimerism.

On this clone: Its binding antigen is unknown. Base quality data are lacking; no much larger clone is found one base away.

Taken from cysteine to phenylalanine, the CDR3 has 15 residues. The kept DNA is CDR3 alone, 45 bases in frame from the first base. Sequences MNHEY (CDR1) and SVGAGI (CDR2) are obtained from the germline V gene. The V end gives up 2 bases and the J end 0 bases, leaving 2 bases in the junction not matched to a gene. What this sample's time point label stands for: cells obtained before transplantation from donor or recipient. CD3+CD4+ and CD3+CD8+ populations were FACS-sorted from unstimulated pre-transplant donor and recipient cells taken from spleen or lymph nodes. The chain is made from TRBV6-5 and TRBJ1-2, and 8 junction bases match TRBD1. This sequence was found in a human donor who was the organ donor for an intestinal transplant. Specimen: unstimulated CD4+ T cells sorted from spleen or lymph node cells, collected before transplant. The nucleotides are TGTGCCAGCAGTTACCGGGACAGGCCTAACTATGGCTACACCTTC. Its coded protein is CASSYRDRPNYGYTF.